The rows below give T cell receptor beta chains drawn from one sample of a study of somatic mutations in cytotoxic T cells in rheumatoid arthritis. The data were produced by immunoSEQ multiplex PCR, yet TCRdb's version contains in-frame clones alone and is incomplete. The profile shows roughly 9,800 clones, about 89% of them singletons. Sequenced material: CD4+ T cells sorted from blood. These receptor sequences come from a woman aged 18-30 years with rheumatoid arthritis. CDR3s include the opening cysteine and the closing phenylalanine or tryptophan. The D gene is left open where the match is weak. Some rows have no size entry. The others give once, few or many, or a class for an expanded clone.

size: -
J: TRBJ1-2
length: 12
V: TRBV28
D: -
DNA: TGTGCCAGCAGTTCGTATAACTATGGCTACACCTTC
CDR3: CASSSYNYGYTF

size: once
J: TRBJ1-2
length: 13
V: TRBV5-1
D: -
DNA: TGCGCCAGCAGCCCTGCGACAGGTTATGGCTACACCTTC
CDR3: CASSPATGYGYTF

size: -
J: TRBJ2-2
length: 14
V: TRBV6-5
D: -
DNA: TGTGCCAGCAGTTATCCCTCCTCTCCCCGGGAGCTGTTTTTT
CDR3: CASSYPSSPRELFF

size: -
J: TRBJ2-3
length: 15
V: TRBV6-5
D: TRBD2
DNA: TGTGCCAGCAGAGACGGACTAGCAAGCACAGATACGCAGTATTTT
CDR3: CASRDGLASTDTQYF

size: -
J: TRBJ2-3
length: 17
V: TRBV18
D: TRBD1
DNA: TGTGCCAGCTCACCACCAGGATGGACAGGGGGCCTGGATACGCAGTATTTT
CDR3: CASSPPGWTGGLDTQYF

size: -
J: TRBJ1-2
length: 15
V: TRBV30
D: -
DNA: TGTGCCTGGAGTGTAGGTTTAACAGGGAACTATGGCTACACCTTC
CDR3: CAWSVGLTGNYGYTF

size: once
J: TRBJ2-1
length: 12
V: TRBV2
D: -
DNA: TGTGCCAGCACCGGGGATAACAATGAGCAGTTCTTC
CDR3: CASTGDNNEQFF

size: -
J: TRBJ2-5
length: 15
V: TRBV5-1
D: -
DNA: TGCGCCAGCAGCTTGGGGGGGGAATGGCAAGAGACCCAGTACTTC
CDR3: CASSLGGEWQETQYF

size: -
J: TRBJ2-7
length: 15
V: TRBV7-2
D: TRBD2
DNA: TGTGCCAGCAGCTTAGGAGGACTAGCGCTAGACGAGCAGTACTTC
CDR3: CASSLGGLALDEQYF

size: -
J: TRBJ2-5
length: 16
V: TRBV18
D: TRBD1
DNA: TGTGCCAGCTCGCTAACTCCGGGACAGCTACAAGAGACCCAGTACTTC
CDR3: CASSLTPGQLQETQYF

size: -
J: TRBJ2-5
length: 15
V: TRBV28
D: TRBD2
DNA: TGTGCCAGCAGTTTACCAGCGGGGGGTAAAGAGACCCAGTACTTC
CDR3: CASSLPAGGKETQYF

size: once
J: TRBJ1-1
length: 14
V: TRBV10-3
D: -
DNA: TGTGCCATCAGGGCAGGACAGCTGAACACTGAAGCTTTCTTT
CDR3: CAIRAGQLNTEAFF

size: -
J: TRBJ1-2
length: 13
V: TRBV6-5
D: -
DNA: TGTGCCAGCAGTTACGAGCCAGGGTCTGGCTACACCTTC
CDR3: CASSYEPGSGYTF

size: -
J: TRBJ2-1
length: 15
V: TRBV6-5
D: TRBD1
DNA: TGTGCCAGCGGGTTACACGGGACAGCCTACAATGAGCAGTTCTTC
CDR3: CASGLHGTAYNEQFF

size: -
J: TRBJ1-1
length: 14
V: TRBV18
D: TRBD1
DNA: TGTGCCAGCTCACTGGACAGGGGGTCCACTGAAGCTTTCTTT
CDR3: CASSLDRGSTEAFF

size: once
J: TRBJ2-3
length: 14
V: TRBV19
D: -
DNA: TGTGCCAGTAGTATCTTAGCTCTCACAGATACGCAGTATTTT
CDR3: CASSILALTDTQYF

size: -
J: TRBJ1-2
length: 14
V: TRBV6-5
D: TRBD1
DNA: TGTGCCAGCAGTCCGACAGGGGGAGTGTATGGCTACACCTTC
CDR3: CASSPTGGVYGYTF

size: -
J: TRBJ2-7
length: 19
V: TRBV19
D: TRBD2
DNA: TGTGCCAGTAGTATTTCCCCTGCGACTATGAGCGGGGCCTCCTACGAGCAGTACTTC
CDR3: CASSISPATMSGASYEQYF